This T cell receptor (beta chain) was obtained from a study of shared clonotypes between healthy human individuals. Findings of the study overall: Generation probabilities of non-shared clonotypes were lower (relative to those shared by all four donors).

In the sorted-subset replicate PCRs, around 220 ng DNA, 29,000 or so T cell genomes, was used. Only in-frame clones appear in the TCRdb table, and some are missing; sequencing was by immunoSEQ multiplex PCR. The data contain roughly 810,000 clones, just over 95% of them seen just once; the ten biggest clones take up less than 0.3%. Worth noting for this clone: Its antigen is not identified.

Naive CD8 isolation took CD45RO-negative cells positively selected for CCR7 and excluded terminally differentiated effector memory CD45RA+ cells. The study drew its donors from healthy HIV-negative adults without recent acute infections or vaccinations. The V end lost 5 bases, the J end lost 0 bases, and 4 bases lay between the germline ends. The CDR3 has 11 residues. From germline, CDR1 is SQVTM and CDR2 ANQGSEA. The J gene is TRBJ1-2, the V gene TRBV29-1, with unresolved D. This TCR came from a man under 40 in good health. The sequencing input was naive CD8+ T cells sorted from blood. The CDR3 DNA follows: TGCAGCGTTCCAACTAACTATGGCTACACCTTC. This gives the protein CSVPTNYGYTF.